This TCR beta chain was recorded in a study of blood T cells in healthy people across ages. The V gene lost 3 bases and the J gene lost 4 bases, with 12 bases spanning the gap. The CDR3 runs to 14 residues. Looked up from germline, CDR1 is LGHDT and CDR2 is YNNKEL (reference sequence). Primed by a sample-barcoded 5' primer and a J-beta primer mix, a second PCR proceeded for about 7 to 12 cycles. TCRdb re-derived calls from the 5' RACE reads in MiXCR, one entry per CDR3 protein. The table includes around 1,000,000 distinct CDR3 sequences, 30% to 40% detected once. Notes on the study in general: Correlation between TCR beta diversity and naive T cell percentage was strong.

To note about this clonotype: No antigen is known for it.

The genes are TRBV3-1 and TRBJ1-1, with a tentative D call TRBD1 (5 bases). The TCR comes from a man between 18 and 35 years old in good health. Sequencing was done on a sample of blood. In DNA form, the CDR3 reads TGTGCCAGCAGCCAGACCCCAGGGACCACTGAAGCTTTCTTT. This sequence encodes CASSQTPGTTEAFF.